One sample yielded the 6 T cell receptor beta chains listed below, sequenced in a study of T cell repertoires in cytomegalovirus infection. TCRdb used MiXCR to reprocess the reads, holding one entry per CDR3 protein. The data show 300,000 to 450,000 distinct CDR3 sequences, 18% seen once. The sequenced material came from PBMCs. The receptors come from a human donor in good health (CMV status not recorded). Some clones in this sample may be carry-over from other donors' samples.

A few counts support this clonotype. The chain recombines TRBV29-1 with TRBJ2-2; D is uncertain. The germline V and J ends were trimmed by 3 bases and 0 bases, with 5 bases remaining between them. This CDR3 has 13 residues. Per the germline V gene, CDR1 is SQVTM and CDR2 is ANQGSEA. The CDR3 is CSVDATNTGELFF. CDR3 sequence (DNA): TGCAGCGTTGACGCAACGAACACCGGGGAGCTGTTTTTT.

This clonotype was picked up a small number of times. The V call is TRBV27, the J call TRBJ2-2; D might be TRBD2 (5 bases). Germline lookup yields CDR1 MNHEY and CDR2 SMNVEV (reference sequence). V was cut by 6 bases and J by 1 base, with 9 bases left in between. CDR3 length: 14 amino acids. The CDR3, as DNA: TGTGCCAGCAGGAAACTAGAGAACACCGGGGAGCTGTTTTTT. Translating gives CASRKLENTGELFF.

This clonotype has just a few counts. The chain carries TRBV19 and TRBJ2-5; 7 nucleotides agree with TRBD2. Trimming removed 4 bases from V and 5 bases from J; junction bases left unmatched: 1. The CDR3 extends over 12 amino acids. Germline V gene sequence: CDR1 LNHDA, CDR2 SQIVND (reference sequence). The CDR3 region has the DNA TGTGCCAGTAGTACAGCGGGGGAGACCCAGTACTTC. Translated, it gives CASSTAGETQYF. Full variable domain (remainder filled in from reference TRBV19 and TRBJ2-5): DGGITQSPKYLFRKEGQNVTLSCEQNLNHDAMYWYRQDPGQGLRLIYYSQIVNDFQKGDIAEGYSVSREKKESFPLTVTSAQKNPTAFYLCASSTAGETQYFGPGTRLLVL.

This clonotype came up a few times. The chain uses TRBV7-6 and TRBJ2-1; 9 bases match TRBD1. With 1 base clipped from V and 7 bases from J, the junction kept 5 bases outside the gene matches. The CDR3 has 15 residues. CDR1 is SGHVS, CDR2 FNYEAQ, per germline. The CDR3 region has the DNA TGTGCCAGCAGCTTAGGGGGACAGGGCCTAAATGAGCAGTTCTTC. It encodes CASSLGGQGLNEQFF.

The chain couples TRBV10-2 to TRBJ1-4, with TRBD1 matching 7 bases. Unmatched junction bases numbered 5, after V lost 3 bases and J lost 7 bases. This CDR3 has 14 residues. The germline gives CDR1 WSHSY, CDR2 SAAADI. The CDR3 nucleotides are TGCGCCAGCAGTGACACTGCAGGGGGTGAAAAACTGTTTTTT. Encoded protein: CASSDTAGGEKLFF.

This clonotype was counted many times. The chain links TRBV7-2 to TRBJ1-2, with D unclear. V was cut by 3 bases and J by 0 bases, with 11 bases left in between. Germline assignment: CDR1 SGHTA and CDR2 FQGNSA. The CDR3 covers 15 residues. The CDR3 bases are TGTGCCAGCAGCTTGGGGTCTGAAGCTAACTATGGCTACACCTTC. Protein: CASSLGSEANYGYTF.